This section outlines one TCR beta chain sequence together with its context. This record belongs to a study of control samples from healthy donors and cancer patients. The V and J ends lost 2 bases and 4 bases, in that order; junction bases with no gene match: 7. The CDR3 sequence is 15 residues long. Germline loops: CDR1 MNHEY, CDR2 SVGAGI. Profiled with immunoSEQ multiplex PCR; TCRdb holds only in-frame clones, not every one. Of 130,000 or so clones listed, about 89% are singletons. Sequencing used blood. This clonotype originated in a man in his late teens or twenties in good health. V gene TRBV6-5 combines with J gene TRBJ1-1, with 7 positions matching TRBD1. CDR3 bases: TGTGCCAGCAGTTACAGCATGGCAGGGGGCACTGAAGCTTTCTTT. Protein product: CASSYSMAGGTEAFF.